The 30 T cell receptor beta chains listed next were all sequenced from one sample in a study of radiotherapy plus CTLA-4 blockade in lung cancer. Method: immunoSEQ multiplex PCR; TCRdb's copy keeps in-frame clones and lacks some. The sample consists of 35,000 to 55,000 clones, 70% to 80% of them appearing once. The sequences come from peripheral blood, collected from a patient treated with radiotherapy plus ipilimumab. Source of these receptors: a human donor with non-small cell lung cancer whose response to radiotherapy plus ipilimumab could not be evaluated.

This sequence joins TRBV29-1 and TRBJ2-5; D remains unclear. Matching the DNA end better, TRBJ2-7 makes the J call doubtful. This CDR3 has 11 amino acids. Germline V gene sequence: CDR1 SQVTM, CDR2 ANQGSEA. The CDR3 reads CSVRSSYEQYF. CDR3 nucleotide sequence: TGCAGCGTCCGAAGCTCCTACGAGCAGTACTTC.

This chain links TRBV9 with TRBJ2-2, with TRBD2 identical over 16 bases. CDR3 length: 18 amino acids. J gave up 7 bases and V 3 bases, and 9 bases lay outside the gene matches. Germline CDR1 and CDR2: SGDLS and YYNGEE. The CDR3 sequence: CASSASGLAGGFGGELFF. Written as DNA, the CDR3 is TGTGCCAGCAGCGCATCGGGACTAGCGGGAGGGTTTGGCGGGGAGCTGTTTTTT.

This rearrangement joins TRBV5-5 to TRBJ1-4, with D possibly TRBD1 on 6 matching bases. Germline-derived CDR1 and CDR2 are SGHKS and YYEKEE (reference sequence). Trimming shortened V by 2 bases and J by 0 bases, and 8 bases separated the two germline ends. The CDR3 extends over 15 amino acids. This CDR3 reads CASSLQGTTNEKLFF. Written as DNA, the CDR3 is TGTGCCAGCAGCTTACAGGGAACAACTAATGAAAAACTGTTTTTT.

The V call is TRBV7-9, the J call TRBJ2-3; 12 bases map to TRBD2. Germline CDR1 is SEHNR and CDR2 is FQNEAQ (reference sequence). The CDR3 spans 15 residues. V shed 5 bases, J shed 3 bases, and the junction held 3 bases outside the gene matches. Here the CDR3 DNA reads TGTGCCAGCAGCCGACTAGCGGGGGTGACAGATACGCAGTATTTT. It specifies CASSRLAGVTDTQYF.

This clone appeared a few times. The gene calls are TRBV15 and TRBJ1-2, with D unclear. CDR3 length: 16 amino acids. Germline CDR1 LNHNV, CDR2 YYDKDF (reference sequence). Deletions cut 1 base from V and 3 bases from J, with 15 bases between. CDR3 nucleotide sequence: TGTGCCACCAGCAGAGGTGGATCGAGGAACTACTATGGCTACACCTTC. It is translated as CATSRGGSRNYYGYTF.

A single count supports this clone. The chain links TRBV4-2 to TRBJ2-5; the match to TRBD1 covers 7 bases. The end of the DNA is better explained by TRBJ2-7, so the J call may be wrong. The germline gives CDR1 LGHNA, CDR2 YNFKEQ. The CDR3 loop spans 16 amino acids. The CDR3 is CASSQAQGQGAYEQYF. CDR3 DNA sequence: TGTGCCAGCAGCCAAGCCCAGGGGCAGGGGGCCTACGAGCAGTACTTC.

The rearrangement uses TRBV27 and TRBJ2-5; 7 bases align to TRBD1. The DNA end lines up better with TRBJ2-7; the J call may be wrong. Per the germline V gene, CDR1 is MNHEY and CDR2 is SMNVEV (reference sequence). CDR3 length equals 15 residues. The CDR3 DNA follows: TGTGCCAGCAGTTCCAGGAATCGAGGGGGCAACGAGCAGTACTTC. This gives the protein CASSSRNRGGNEQYF.

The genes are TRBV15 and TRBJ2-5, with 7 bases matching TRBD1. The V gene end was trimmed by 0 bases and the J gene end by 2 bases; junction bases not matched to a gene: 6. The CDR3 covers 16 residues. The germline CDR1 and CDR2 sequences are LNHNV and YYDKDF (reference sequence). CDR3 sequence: CATSRDQGGWQETQYF. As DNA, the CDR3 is TGTGCCACCAGCAGAGATCAAGGGGGCTGGCAAGAGACCCAGTACTTC.

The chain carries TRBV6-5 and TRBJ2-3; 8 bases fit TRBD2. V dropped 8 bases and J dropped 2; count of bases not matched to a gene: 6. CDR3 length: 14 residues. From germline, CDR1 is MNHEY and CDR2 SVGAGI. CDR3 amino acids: CASGRAGATDTQYF. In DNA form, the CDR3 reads TGTGCCAGCGGAAGAGCGGGGGCCACAGATACGCAGTATTTT.

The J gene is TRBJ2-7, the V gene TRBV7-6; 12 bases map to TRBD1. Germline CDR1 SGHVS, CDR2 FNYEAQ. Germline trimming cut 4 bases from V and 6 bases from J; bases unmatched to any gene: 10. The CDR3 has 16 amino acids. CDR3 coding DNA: TGTGCCAGCAGCTCCTCTCCGGGACAGGGGGCTATCGAGCAGTACTTC. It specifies CASSSSPGQGAIEQYF.

CDR3 in DNA: TGTGCCAGCAGCCAAGGGGTTAATCTCGGGCTAGCGGGTAGCACAGATACGCAGTATTTT. It specifies CASSQGVNLGLAGSTDTQYF. The rearrangement joins TRBV4-2 to TRBJ2-3; TRBD2 matches 8 bases. Losses at the gene ends were 1 base for V and 0 bases for J; bases not matched to a gene: 15. Germline CDR1 LGHNA, CDR2 YNFKEQ. The CDR3 contains 20 residues.

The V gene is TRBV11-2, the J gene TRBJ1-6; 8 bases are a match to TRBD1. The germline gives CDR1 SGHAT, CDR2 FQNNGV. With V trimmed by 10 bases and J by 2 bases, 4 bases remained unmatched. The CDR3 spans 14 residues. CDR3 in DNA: TGTGCCATACCAGGGGGCACCTATAATTCACCCCTCCACTTT. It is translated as CAIPGGTYNSPLHF.

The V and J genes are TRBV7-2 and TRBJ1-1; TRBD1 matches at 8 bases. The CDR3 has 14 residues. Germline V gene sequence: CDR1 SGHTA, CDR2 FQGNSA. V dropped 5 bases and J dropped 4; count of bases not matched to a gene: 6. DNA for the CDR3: TGTGCCAGCAGCCCCCGGACAGGGACCACTGAAGCTTTCTTT. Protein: CASSPRTGTTEAFF.

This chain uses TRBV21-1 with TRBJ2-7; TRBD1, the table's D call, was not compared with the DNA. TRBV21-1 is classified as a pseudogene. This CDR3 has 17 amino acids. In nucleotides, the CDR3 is TGTGCCAGCAGCAAATTCATCCCGACACGATTGATCTACGAGCAGTACTTC. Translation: CASSKFIPTRLIYEQYF.

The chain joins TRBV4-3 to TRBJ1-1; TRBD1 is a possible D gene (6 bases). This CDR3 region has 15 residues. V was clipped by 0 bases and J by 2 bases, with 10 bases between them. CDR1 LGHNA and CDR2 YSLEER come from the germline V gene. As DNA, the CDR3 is TGCGCCAGCAGCCAAGAACCGGGACATAACACTGAAGCTTTCTTT. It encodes CASSQEPGHNTEAFF.

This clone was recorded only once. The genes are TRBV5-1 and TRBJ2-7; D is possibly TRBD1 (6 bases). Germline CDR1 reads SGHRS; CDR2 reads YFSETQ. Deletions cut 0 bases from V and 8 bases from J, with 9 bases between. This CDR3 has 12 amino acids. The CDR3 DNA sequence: TGCGCCAGCAGCTTGGATAGGGGGAAGCAGTACTTC. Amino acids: CASSLDRGKQYF.

The CDR3 reads CASSVGQGSDEQYF. Here the CDR3 DNA reads TGTGCCAGCAGCGTAGGACAGGGATCCGACGAGCAGTACTTC. The V call is TRBV9, the J call TRBJ2-7; 7 bases map to TRBD1. With V trimmed by 0 bases and J by 5 bases, 5 bases remained unmatched. The CDR3 contains 14 residues. In germline, CDR1 is SGDLS, CDR2 YYNGEE.

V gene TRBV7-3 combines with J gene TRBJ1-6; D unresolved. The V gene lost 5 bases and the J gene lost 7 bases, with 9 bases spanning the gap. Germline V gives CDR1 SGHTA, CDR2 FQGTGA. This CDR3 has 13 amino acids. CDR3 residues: CASSPSQNSPLHF. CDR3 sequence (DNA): TGTGCCAGCAGCCCCTCACAGAATTCACCCCTCCACTTT.

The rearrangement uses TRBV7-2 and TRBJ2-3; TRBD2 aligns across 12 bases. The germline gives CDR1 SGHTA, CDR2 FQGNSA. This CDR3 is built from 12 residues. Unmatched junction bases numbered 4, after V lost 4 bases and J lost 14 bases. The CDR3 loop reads CASSSLAGGLYF. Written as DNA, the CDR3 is TGTGCCAGCAGCTCTCTAGCGGGGGGGCTGTATTTT.

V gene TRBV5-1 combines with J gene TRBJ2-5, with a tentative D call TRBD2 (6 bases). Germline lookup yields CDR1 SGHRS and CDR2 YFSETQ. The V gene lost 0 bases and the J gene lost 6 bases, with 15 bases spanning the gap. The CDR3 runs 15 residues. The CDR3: CASSLGAGPGQTQYF. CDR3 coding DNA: TGCGCCAGCAGCTTGGGTGCGGGGCCGGGCCAGACCCAGTACTTC.

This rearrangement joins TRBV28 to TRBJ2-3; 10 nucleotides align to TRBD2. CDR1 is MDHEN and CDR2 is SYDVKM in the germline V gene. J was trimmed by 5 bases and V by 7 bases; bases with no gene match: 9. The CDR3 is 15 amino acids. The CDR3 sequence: CASTPSLAGEDTQYF. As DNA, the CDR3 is TGTGCCAGCACTCCTAGTCTAGCGGGAGAAGATACGCAGTATTTT.

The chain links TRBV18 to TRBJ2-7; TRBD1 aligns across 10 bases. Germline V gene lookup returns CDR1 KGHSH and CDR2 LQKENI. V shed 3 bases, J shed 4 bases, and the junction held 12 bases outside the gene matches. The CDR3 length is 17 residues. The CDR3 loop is CASSPGTGAQKIYEQYF. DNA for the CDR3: TGTGCCAGCTCACCCGGGACAGGGGCGCAGAAAATATACGAGCAGTACTTC.

In DNA, the CDR3 is TGTGCCAGCAGACGGTCCAGGGATGGTGAGACCCAGTACTTC. Protein: CASRRSRDGETQYF. The chain links TRBV27 to TRBJ2-5; tentative D call: TRBD1 (5 bases). The CDR3 totals 14 residues. CDR1 is MNHEY and CDR2 is SMNVEV in the germline V gene (reference sequence). V lost 6 bases and J lost 5, with 16 bases in between.

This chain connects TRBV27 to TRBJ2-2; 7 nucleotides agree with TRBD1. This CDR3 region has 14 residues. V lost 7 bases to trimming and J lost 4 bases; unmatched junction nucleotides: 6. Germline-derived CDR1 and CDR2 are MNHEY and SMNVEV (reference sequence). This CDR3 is CASKMGQTTGELFF. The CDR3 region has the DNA TGTGCCAGCAAGATGGGACAGACCACCGGGGAGCTGTTTTTT.

The CDR3 sequence is CASRYARGYTF. The CDR3 nucleotides are TGTGCCAGCCGCTATGCGAGGGGCTACACCTTC. The chain has TRBV2 and TRBJ1-2, with D uncertain. V was clipped by 8 bases and J by 8 bases, with 12 bases between them. Per germline, CDR1 SNHLY and CDR2 FYNNEI. The CDR3 length is 11 residues.

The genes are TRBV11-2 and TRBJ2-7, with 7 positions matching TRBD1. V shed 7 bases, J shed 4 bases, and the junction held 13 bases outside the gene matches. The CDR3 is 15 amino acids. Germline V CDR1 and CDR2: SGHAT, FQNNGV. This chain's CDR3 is CASIPVQGDFYEQYF. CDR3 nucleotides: TGTGCCAGCATCCCCGTTCAGGGGGATTTTTACGAGCAGTACTTC. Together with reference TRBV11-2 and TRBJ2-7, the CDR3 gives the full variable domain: EAGVAQSPRYKIIEKRQSVAFWCNPISGHATLYWYQQILGQGPKLLIQFQNNGVVDDSQLPKDRFSAERLKGVDSTLKIQPAKLEDSAVYLCASIPVQGDFYEQYFGPGTRLTVT.

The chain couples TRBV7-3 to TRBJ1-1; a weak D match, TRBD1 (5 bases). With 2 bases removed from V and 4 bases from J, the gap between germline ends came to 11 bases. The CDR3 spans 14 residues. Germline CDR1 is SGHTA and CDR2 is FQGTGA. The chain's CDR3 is CASSLAGQGTEAFF. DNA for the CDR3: TGTGCCAGCAGCTTAGCTGGGCAGGGCACTGAAGCTTTCTTT.

The CDR3 loop reads CASSEGRQGGYEQYF. CDR3 in DNA: TGTGCCAGCAGTGAAGGGAGGCAGGGGGGCTACGAGCAGTACTTC. The chain uses TRBV6-1 and TRBJ2-7, with D perhaps matching TRBD1 (7 bases). V lost 1 base, J lost 3 bases, and 13 bases lay in between. The length of the CDR3 is 15 residues. Germline V gene data show CDR1 as MNHNS and CDR2 as SASEGT.

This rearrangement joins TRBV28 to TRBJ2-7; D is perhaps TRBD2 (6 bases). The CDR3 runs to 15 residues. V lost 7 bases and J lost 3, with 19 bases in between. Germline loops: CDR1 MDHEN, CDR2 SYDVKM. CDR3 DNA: TGTGCCAGCATGGGGGGTGGGGGACTTAACTACGAGCAGTACTTC. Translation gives CASMGGGGLNYEQYF.

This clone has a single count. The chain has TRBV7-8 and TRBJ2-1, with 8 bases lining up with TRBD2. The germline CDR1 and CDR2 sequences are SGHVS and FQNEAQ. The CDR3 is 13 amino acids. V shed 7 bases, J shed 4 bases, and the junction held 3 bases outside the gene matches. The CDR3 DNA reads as TGTGCCAGCATCCGACTAGCGTACAATGAGCAGTTCTTC. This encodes CASIRLAYNEQFF. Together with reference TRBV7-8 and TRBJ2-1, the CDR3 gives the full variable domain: GAGVSQSPRYKVAKRGQDVALRCDPISGHVSLFWYQQALGQGPEFLTYFQNEAQLDKSGLPSDRFFAERPEGSVSTLKIQRTQQEDSAVYLCASIRLAYNEQFFGPGTRLTVL.